These T cell receptor beta chains were read from a single sample in a study of response to subunit inactivated influenza vaccine. Using its own MiXCR run on the RT-PCR reads, TCRdb lists one record per CDR3 protein. This table holds 450,000 to 600,000 distinct CDR3 sequences, 6.5% to 8% found once. The material was PBMCs from blood, obtained roughly 24 months after vaccination. These receptors came from a man aged 50 to 69 who received an inactivated influenza vaccine. CDR3s include the opening cysteine and the closing phenylalanine or tryptophan. A D gene is named only where the DNA matches it firmly. Clone size appears in some rows only: once, few, many, or a class for an expanded clone.

clone size,V gene,D gene,J gene,CDR3 protein
NA,TRBV12-3/TRBV12-4,TRBD2,TRBJ2-1,CASSFWTSGTYNEQFF
few,TRBV20-1,TRBD2,TRBJ2-4,CSARSSGRGGAKNIQYF
NA,TRBV4-2,NA,TRBJ1-5,CASSQEWGRQPQHF
few,TRBV15,NA,TRBJ2-3,CATSTIKRITDTQYF
many,TRBV11-2,TRBD2,TRBJ2-7,CASSPTSGVRYEQYF
many,TRBV20-1,TRBD2,TRBJ2-1,CSARVAGGPSNEQFF
NA,TRBV10-3,TRBD1,TRBJ2-7,CAIGTGGVRSYEQYF
few,TRBV7-3,TRBD2,TRBJ2-3,CASSDSGRAGSNTQYF
many,TRBV10-3,TRBD2,TRBJ2-1,CAISSLADNEQFF
many,TRBV4-3,NA,TRBJ2-1,CASSNKIGTRDTNEQFF
few,TRBV29-1,TRBD2,TRBJ2-7,CSVVGASGREQYF
few,TRBV4-1,NA,TRBJ1-4,CASSQESGGGLLFF
many,TRBV4-2,NA,TRBJ2-7,CASSQERTAASYEQYF
NA,TRBV7-9,NA,TRBJ2-3,CASSSNRGPLSTDTQYF
few,TRBV20-1,TRBD1,TRBJ2-1,CSARAPGGSYNEQFF
few,TRBV5-1,NA,TRBJ1-1,CASSWQRNTEAFF
few,TRBV7-9,NA,TRBJ2-1,CASSALVSSYNEQFF
many,TRBV3-1,NA,TRBJ1-1,CASSQGGRWLSERVNTEAFF
NA,TRBV3-1,NA,TRBJ2-1,CASSPAWAGEQFF
few,TRBV2,TRBD2,TRBJ2-1,CASSDLGLAGGGDNEQFF
NA,TRBV18,NA,TRBJ2-5,CASSPTRDQETQYF
NA,TRBV20-1,NA,TRBJ1-1,CSARDHLMVEAFF